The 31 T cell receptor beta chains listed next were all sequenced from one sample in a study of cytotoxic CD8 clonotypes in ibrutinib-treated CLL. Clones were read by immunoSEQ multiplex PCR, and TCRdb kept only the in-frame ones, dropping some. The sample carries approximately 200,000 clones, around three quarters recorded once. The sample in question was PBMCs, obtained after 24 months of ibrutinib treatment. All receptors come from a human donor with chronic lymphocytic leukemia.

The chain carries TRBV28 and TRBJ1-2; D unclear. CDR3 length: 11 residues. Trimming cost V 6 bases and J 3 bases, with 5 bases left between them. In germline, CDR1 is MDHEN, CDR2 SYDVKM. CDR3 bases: TGTGCCAGCAGCTATTACTATGGCTACACCTTC. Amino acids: CASSYYYGYTF.

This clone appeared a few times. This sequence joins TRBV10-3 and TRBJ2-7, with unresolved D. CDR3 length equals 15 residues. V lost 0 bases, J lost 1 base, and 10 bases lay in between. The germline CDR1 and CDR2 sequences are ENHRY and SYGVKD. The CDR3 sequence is CAISESAARSYEQYF. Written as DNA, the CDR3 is TGTGCCATCAGTGAGTCGGCAGCCCGTTCCTACGAGCAGTACTTC.

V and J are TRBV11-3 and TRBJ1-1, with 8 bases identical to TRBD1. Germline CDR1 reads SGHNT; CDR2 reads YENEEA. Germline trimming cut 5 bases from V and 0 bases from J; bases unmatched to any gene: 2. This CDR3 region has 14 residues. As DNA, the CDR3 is TGTGCCAGCAGCCCAGGGGGCGTGAACACTGAAGCTTTCTTT. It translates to CASSPGGVNTEAFF.

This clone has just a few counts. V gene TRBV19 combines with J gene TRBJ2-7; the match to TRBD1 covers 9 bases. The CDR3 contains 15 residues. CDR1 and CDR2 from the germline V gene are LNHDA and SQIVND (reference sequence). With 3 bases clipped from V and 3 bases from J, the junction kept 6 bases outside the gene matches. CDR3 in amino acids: CASSIDGQGFYEQYF. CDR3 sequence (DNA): TGTGCCAGTAGTATCGACGGACAGGGGTTCTACGAGCAGTACTTC.

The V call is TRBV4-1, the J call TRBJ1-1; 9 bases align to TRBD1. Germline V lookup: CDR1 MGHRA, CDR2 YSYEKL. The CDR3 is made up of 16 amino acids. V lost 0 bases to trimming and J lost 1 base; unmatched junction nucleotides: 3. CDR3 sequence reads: CASSQEQGASNTEAFF. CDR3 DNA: TGCGCCAGCAGCCAAGAACAGGGGGCGTCGAACACTGAAGCTTTCTTT.

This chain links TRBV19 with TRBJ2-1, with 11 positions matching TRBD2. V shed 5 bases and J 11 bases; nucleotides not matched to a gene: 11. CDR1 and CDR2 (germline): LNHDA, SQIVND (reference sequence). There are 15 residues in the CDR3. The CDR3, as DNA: TGTGCCAGTAGTGCTCCGGGACTAGCGGATACCCAGCAGTTCTTC. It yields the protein CASSAPGLADTQQFF.

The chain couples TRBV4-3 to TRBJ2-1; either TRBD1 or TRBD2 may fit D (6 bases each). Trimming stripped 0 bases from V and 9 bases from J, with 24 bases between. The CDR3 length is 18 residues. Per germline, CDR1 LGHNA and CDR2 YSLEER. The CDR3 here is CASSQDPSFGGTWSEQFF. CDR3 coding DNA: TGCGCCAGCAGCCAAGATCCCAGTTTTGGAGGGACATGGAGTGAGCAGTTCTTC.

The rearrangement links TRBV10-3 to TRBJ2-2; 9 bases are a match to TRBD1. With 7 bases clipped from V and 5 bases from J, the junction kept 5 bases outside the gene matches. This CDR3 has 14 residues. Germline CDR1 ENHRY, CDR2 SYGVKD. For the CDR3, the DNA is TGTGCCATCAAGCCGACAGGGGGAACCGGGGAGCTGTTTTTT. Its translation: CAIKPTGGTGELFF.

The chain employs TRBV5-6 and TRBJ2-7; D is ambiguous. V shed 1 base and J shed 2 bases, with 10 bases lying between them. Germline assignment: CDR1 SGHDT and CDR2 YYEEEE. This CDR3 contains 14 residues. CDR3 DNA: TGTGCCAGCAGCTTGAGGCGGATCCCCTACGAGCAGTACTTC. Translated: CASSLRRIPYEQYF.

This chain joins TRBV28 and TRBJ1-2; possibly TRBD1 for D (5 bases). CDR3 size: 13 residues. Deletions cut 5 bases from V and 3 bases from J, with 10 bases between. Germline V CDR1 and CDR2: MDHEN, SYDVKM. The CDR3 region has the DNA TGTGCCAGCAGTAGGGACTTCGACTATGGCTACACCTTC. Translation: CASSRDFDYGYTF.

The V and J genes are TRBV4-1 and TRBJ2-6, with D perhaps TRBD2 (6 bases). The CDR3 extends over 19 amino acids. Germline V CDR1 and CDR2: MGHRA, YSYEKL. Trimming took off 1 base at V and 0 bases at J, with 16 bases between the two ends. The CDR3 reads CASSQVPGPGLSGANVLTF. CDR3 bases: TGCGCCAGCAGCCAAGTCCCGGGACCGGGACTCTCTGGGGCCAACGTCCTGACTTTC.

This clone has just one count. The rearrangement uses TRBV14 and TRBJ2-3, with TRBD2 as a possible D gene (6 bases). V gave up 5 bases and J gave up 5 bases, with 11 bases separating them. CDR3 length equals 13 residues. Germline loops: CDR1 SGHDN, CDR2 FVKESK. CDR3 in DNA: TGTGCCAGCAGCTCGGGAGTTGGAGATACGCAGTATTTT. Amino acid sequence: CASSSGVGDTQYF.

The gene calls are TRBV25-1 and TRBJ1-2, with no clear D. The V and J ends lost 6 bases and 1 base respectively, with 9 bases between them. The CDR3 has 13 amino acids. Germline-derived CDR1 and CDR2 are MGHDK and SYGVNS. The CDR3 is CASRQNYNYGYTF. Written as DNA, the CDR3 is TGTGCCAGCAGACAGAACTATAACTATGGCTACACCTTC.

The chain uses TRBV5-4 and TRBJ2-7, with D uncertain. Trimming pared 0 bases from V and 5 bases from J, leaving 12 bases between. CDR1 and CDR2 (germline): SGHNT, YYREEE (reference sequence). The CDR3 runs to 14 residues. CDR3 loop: CASSLGLGFDEQYF. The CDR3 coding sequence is TGTGCCAGCAGCTTGGGACTGGGGTTCGACGAGCAGTACTTC.

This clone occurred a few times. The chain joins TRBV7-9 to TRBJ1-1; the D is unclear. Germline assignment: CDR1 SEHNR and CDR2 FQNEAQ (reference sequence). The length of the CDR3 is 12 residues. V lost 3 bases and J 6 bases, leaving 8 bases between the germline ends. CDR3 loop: CASSFTSPEAFF. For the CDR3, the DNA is TGTGCCAGCAGCTTTACGTCCCCTGAAGCTTTCTTT.

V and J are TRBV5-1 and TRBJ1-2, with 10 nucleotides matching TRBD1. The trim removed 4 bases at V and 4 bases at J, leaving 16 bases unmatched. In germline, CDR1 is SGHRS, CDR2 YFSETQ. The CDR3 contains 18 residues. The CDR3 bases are TGCGCCAGCAGCCCAGGACAGGGGGGTATAGGATGGATCTATGGCTACACCTTC. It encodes CASSPGQGGIGWIYGYTF.

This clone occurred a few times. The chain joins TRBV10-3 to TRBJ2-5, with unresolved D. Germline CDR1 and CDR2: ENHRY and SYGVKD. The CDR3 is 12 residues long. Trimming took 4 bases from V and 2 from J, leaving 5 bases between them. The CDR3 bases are TGTGCCATCAGTGCTCAGCAAGAGACCCAGTACTTC. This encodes CAISAQQETQYF.

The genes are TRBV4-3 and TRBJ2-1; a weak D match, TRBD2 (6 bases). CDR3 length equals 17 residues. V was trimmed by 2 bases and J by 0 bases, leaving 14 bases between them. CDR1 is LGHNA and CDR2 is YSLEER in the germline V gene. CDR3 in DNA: TGCGCCAGCAGCCAATCAGGTCTAGCGAACTCCTACAATGAGCAGTTCTTC. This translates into CASSQSGLANSYNEQFF.

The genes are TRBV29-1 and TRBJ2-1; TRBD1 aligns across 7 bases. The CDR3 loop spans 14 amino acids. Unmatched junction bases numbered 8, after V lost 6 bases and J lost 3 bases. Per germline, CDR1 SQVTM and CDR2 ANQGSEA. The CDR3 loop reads CSVPWQGVYNEQFF. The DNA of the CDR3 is TGCAGCGTCCCCTGGCAGGGGGTCTACAATGAGCAGTTCTTC.

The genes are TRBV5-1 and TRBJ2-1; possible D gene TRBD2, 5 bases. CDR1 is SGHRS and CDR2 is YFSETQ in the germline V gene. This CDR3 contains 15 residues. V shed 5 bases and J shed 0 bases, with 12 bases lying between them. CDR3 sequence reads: CASSLDFDSYNEQFF. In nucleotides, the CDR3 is TGCGCCAGCAGTCTGGACTTCGACTCCTACAATGAGCAGTTCTTC.

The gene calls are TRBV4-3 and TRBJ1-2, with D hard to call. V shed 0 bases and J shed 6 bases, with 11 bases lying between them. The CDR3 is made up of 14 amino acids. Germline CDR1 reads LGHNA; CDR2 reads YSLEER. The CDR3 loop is CASSQDLTSNGYTF. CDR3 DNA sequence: TGCGCCAGCAGCCAAGATCTAACATCGAATGGCTACACCTTC.

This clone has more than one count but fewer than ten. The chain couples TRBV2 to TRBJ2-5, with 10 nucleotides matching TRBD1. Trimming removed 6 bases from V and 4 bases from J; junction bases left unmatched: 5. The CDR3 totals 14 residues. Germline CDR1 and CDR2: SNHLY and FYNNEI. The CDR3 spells CASSPTGGAETQYF. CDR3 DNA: TGTGCCAGCAGCCCGACAGGGGGCGCAGAGACCCAGTACTTC.

CDR3 region: CASSITGTWAFF. Written as DNA, the CDR3 is TGTGCCAGCAGCATTACAGGGACCTGGGCTTTCTTT. The chain uses TRBV11-2 and TRBJ1-1, with D possibly TRBD1 on 6 matching bases. Germline CDR1 SGHAT, CDR2 FQNNGV. This CDR3 is built from 12 residues. Trimming stripped 5 bases from V and 11 bases from J, with 15 bases between.

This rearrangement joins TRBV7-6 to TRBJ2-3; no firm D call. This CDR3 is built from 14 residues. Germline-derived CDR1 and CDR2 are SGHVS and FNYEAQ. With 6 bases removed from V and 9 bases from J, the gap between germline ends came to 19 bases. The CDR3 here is CASRSTLSSETQYF. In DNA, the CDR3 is TGTGCCAGCAGATCAACTTTAAGCAGTGAGACGCAGTATTTT.

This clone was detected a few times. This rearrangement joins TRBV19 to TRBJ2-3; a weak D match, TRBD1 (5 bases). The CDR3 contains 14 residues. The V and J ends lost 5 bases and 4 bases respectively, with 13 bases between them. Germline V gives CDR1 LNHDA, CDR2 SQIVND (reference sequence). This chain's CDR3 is CASSSLAGPDTQYF. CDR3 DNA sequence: TGTGCCAGTAGTTCCCTGGCAGGGCCAGATACGCAGTATTTT.

The CDR3 DNA reads as TGTGCCATCAGAGAACGACAGGAACATGGCTACACCTTC. Translating it yields CAIRERQEHGYTF. This chain uses TRBV10-3 with TRBJ1-2; D is possibly TRBD1 (6 bases). Deletions cut 6 bases from V and 6 bases from J, with 14 bases between. The germline V gene encodes CDR1 ENHRY and CDR2 SYGVKD. The CDR3 covers 13 residues.

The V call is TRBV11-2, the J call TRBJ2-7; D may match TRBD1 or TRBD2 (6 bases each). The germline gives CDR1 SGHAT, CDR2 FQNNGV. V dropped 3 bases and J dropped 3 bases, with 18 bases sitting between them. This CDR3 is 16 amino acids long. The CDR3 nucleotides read TGTGCCAGCAGCTTTAATATAGCGGAACAGGGCTACGAGCAGTACTTC. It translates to CASSFNIAEQGYEQYF.

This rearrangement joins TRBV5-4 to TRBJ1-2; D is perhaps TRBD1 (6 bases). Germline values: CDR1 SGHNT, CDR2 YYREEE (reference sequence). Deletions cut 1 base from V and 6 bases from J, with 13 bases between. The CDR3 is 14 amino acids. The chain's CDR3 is CASSLQVAGDGYTF. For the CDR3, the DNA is TGTGCCAGCAGCTTGCAGGTGGCAGGGGATGGCTACACCTTC.

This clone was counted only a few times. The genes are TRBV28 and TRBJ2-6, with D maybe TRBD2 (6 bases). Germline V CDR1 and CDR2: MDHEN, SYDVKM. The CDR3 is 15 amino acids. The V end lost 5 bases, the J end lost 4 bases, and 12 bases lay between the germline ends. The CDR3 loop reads CASSPGGRGANVLTF. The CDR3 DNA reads TGTGCCAGCAGTCCCGGAGGGCGAGGGGCCAACGTCCTGACTTTC.

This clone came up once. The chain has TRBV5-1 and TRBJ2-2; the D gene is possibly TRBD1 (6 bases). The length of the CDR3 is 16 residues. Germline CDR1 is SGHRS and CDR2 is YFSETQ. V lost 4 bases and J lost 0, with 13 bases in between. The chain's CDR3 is CASSGSDSPNTGELFF. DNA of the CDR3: TGCGCCAGCAGCGGCTCGGACAGCCCGAACACCGGGGAGCTGTTTTTT.

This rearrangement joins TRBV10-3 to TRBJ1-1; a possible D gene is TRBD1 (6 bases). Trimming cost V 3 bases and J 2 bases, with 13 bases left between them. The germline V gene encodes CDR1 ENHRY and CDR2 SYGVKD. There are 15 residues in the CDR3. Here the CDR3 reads CAISDQGQRNTEAFF. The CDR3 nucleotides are TGTGCCATCAGTGACCAAGGACAGAGAAACACTGAAGCTTTCTTT.